This T cell receptor (beta chain) was found in a study of yellow fever vaccine responses in identical twins. The study's findings and limits: As reported, the vaccine T cell response of twins seemed partly convergent and partly personalized.

TCRdb redid the calling of the RT-PCR reads with MiXCR, one entry per CDR3 protein. The sample gives some 700 distinct CDR3 sequences, approximately 80% of which show up once; 15% to 20% is in the top ten. This clonotype was found once. The antigen is undetermined. The junction and the germline gene differ at one end; a read error may be behind it. Germline V gene sequence: CDR1 SSHAT, CDR2 FNYEAQ (reference sequence). This CDR3 has 13 amino acids. Sequencing was performed on T cells from blood (PBMCs), unsorted or a sorted subset (not recorded which), taken before or after yellow fever vaccination (not recorded which). The source is a female donor who received the yellow fever vaccine. The chain links TRBV7-7 to TRBJ1-1; D is unresolved. The CDR3 nucleotides read TGTGCTAGCAGCCTAGAATTTGGGTTTGAAGCTTTCTTT. This translates into CASSLEFGFEAFF.